This T cell receptor (beta chain) was captured in a study of a mutant IDH1 vaccine in newly diagnosed glioma. About the study: Patients were started on vaccination 4-6 weeks after radiotherapy alone, or with temozolomide cycles. Treated patients comprised approximately 60% males and about 40% females, mean age roughly 43 years. Pretreatment consisted of radiotherapy, temozolomide, or both, with most receiving both. Study-level results: Overall, just under 95% of patients had vaccine-induced immune responses.

TCRdb keeps only in-frame clones here, not all; method: immunoSEQ multiplex PCR. This table holds approximately 64,000 clones, approximately 84% found once. The CDR3 has 15 residues. Trimming took 5 bases from V and 7 from J; bases not matched to a gene: 7. Germline loops: CDR1 SEHNR, CDR2 FQNEAQ (reference sequence). Points on this clone: Its target is not known.

Time point in this sample: week 11, during vaccination. The study gave 300 ug of mutant IDH1 20-mer peptide per vaccine dose, with topical imiquimod. This TCR came from a woman aged 50 to 65 with glioma. The chain recombines TRBV7-9 with TRBJ2-7; 14 nucleotides line up with TRBD2. Sequencing used PBMCs, obtained from a glioma patient whose treatment included an IDH1 peptide vaccine. DNA for the CDR3: TGTGCCAGCAGCCTGGGACTAGCGGGGGTCAGGGAGCAGTACTTC. This codes for CASSLGLAGVREQYF.